This TCR beta chain derives from a study of T cell responses to AZD1222 COVID-19 vaccine (dated by TCRdb to the early 2020s). For context, the study as a whole: Because spike-specific TCR depth and breadth did not differ between the two schedules, AZD1222 recipients who got a second dose at roughly 4 weeks were pooled with those who got a second dose at roughly 12 weeks. A total of approximately 240 trial participants underwent TCR sequencing, of whom 207 received two doses of AZD1222 and 26 received two doses of the MenACWY control vaccine. Trial participants were enrolled by age into 18-55, 56-69 and 70-plus year subgroups, with 148, 28 and 57 TCR-sequenced participants respectively. Broad study findings and their caveats: Reportedly, almost half of the unique spike-specific TCRs recognized epitopes lying outside the regions that are mutated in the B.1.351 and B.1.1.7 variants. Because no samples from the day 14 peak response were available, repertoires could be characterized only after the peak T cell response. Most participants were white British and females outnumbered males, and the authors suggested that clonal diversity may have been underestimated. In the small 56-69-year group, the increase in depth fell short of significance, most likely because of low power. Spike-specific TCR breadth and depth rose significantly after two AZD1222 doses compared with day 0 and with MenACWY recipients. Conclusions about previously exposed vaccinees were limited because only six AZD1222 recipients were SARS-CoV-2 seropositive at baseline. The whole spike protein was spanned by vaccine-associated CD4 TCRs, and dominant responses were seen in regions 160-218 and 743-854.

According to the study, the label for this sample's time point signals: baseline before first vaccination. Vaccinee samples were obtained from the UK trials COV001 and COV002, which included a single-blind randomized controlled phase 2/3 trial of AZD1222 (ChAdOx1 nCoV-19) in healthy adults. Trial participant PBMC samples were collected at day 0 and day 28 after the second dose for TCRbeta chain sequencing. A note on this clone: Which antigen it targets is not known. Base qualities are not recorded, but no much larger clone differs from it by a single base.

The CDR3 regions of human TCRbeta chains were subjected to immunosequencing. Per the original workflow: Repertoire TCRs were checked for matches against a reference library of SARS-CoV-2-specific TCRs that had been generated using the MIRA antigen-specificity platform. Breadth was defined as the fraction of unique TCRs that were SARS-CoV-2-associated, and depth was defined as the fraction of total T cells that were SARS-CoV-2-associated. Using the MIRA data, every spike-specific TCR was mapped to the spike region that the TCR reacted to and assigned to either a CD4 or a CD8 class. Log10-transformed breadth and depth values were compared by one-way ANOVA with Sidak's multiple comparisons tests. Held by TCRdb, this immuneACCESS table contains in-frame sequences only and omits some clones. Under half of the omission traces to an unresolved V gene where checked; the cause of the rest is unknown. The DNA was the basis for D and trimming; V, J and clone size are from that table. The table for this sample lists about 120,000 clones; about 92% of them were counted only once. In total, the top ten clones hold about 3% of the sample.

The V end gives up 9 bases and the J end 3 bases, leaving 5 bases in the junction not matched to a gene. According to the germline V gene, CDR1 reads MDHEN and CDR2 reads SYDVKM. The CDR3, cysteine through phenylalanine, is 13 amino acids long. This entry keeps only the CDR3 DNA: 39 bases, framed from base 1. The sequence was collected from an adult in good health. The sequence links TRBV28 to TRBJ2-7; 10 bases in between match TRBD2. Source: peripheral blood, taken on day 0 of AZD1222 vaccination. CDR3 reads: CASTVAGGYEQYF. The sequenced DNA: TGTGCCAGTACGGTAGCGGGAGGCTACGAGCAGTACTTC.